This T cell receptor beta chain was obtained from a study of T-cell reconstitution after alpha-beta-depleted transplantation in children (dated by TCRdb to the mid-2010s). Regarding the complete study: The study quantitatively tracked T-cell immune reconstitution after TCRalphabeta/CD19-depleted allogeneic hematopoietic cell transplantation in children using TCR repertoire profiling. What the study reported, not specific to this receptor: About two months after transplant, the apparently early recovery of alphabetaT-cell counts reportedly depended on just several hundred clones that had expanded rapidly and came from non-depleted graft cells. In some patients, the high TCRbeta diversity seen at day 60 was put down to recipient T cells and intrathymic progenitors that had survived conditioning. Over the following months the frequencies of hyperexpanded clones went down, and after one year T-cell counts and TCRbeta diversity were mostly credited to newly produced T cells.

The CDR3 measures 18 amino acids from cysteine to phenylalanine. The entry retains the CDR3 DNA only, 54 bases that are in frame from base 1. V loses 8 bases at its end and J loses 0 bases; junction bases beyond the gene matches: 16. The germline V gene specifies MNHNS as CDR1 and SASEGT as CDR2. The treatment or condition label, read with the paper, signifies: allogeneic hematopoietic cell transplantation with graft depleted of TCRalphabeta T cells and CD19 B cells. Transplant recipients were children who received TCRalphabeta/CD19-depleted allogeneic hematopoietic cell grafts. The library was obtained by PCR. Data came from an Illumina HiSeq 2500. TCR library preparation used molecular barcoding, with unique molecular identifiers applied to normalize quantification of the TCRbeta repertoire. The public sequencing data were trimmed at Q25 with fastp and processed into clonotypes with MiXCR by TCRdb, which kept only in-frame beta chains. Each entry merges the rows of one CDR3 protein and shows their most common DNA and genes. The sample table records about 830,000 distinct CDR3 sequences; less than 20% of these occur just once. The ten largest clones add up to about 5% of the sample.

The table lists this clonotype with a few counts. The target of this receptor is not known. Base qualities were left out, and no much larger clone turns up one base away. The sample in question was PBMCs, mostly from graft donor cells, obtained 360 days after TCRalphabeta/CD19-depleted stem cell transplant. The TCR originated in a male patient between 5 and 17 years old who had a stem cell transplant for acute lymphoblastic leukemia, so the T cells may come from the graft donor. The chain is encoded by TRBV6-1 joined to TRBJ2-7; the central 10 bases match TRBD2. The DNA is as follows: TGTGCCAGCCCTCCCGGGACTAGCGACCGAAGGAGCTCCTACGAGCAGTACTTC. Translated, this is CASPPGTSDRRSSYEQYF.